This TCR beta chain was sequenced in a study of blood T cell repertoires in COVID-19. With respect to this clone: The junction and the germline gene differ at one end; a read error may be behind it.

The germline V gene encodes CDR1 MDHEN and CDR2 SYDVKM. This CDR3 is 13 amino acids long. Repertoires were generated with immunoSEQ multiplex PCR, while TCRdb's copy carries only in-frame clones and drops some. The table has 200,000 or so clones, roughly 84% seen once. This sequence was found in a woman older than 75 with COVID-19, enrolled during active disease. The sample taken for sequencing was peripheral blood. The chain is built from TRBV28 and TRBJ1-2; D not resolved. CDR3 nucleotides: TGTGCCAGCAGACCGGAGGCTACCCGAGGATACGCCTTC. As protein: CASRPEATRGYAF.